The clone carrying this T cell receptor beta chain was counted a single time. Assay used: immunoSEQ multiplex PCR; TCRdb lists only in-frame clones, some missing. This sample has 70,000 to 90,000 clones, with approximately 94% found just once. This sample is part of a study of control samples from healthy donors and cancer patients. Germline CDR1 is MNHEY and CDR2 is SMNVEV (reference sequence). This CDR3 is 16 amino acids long. The V segment lost 2 bases and the J segment 5 bases; nucleotides outside the gene matches: 8. The receptor comes from a young woman in good health. The sample taken for sequencing was blood. The chain carries TRBV27 and TRBJ2-1; 8 nucleotides match TRBD2. The CDR3 DNA is TGTGCCAGCAGTTTAGGGGTAGCGGGAATAAACAATGAGCAGTTCTTC. This encodes CASSLGVAGINNEQFF.